This is a list of T cell receptor beta chains from one sample in a study of response to subunit inactivated influenza vaccine. Each CDR3 protein gets one entry after TCRdb re-called the RT-PCR reads with MiXCR. Of 550,000 to 800,000 distinct CDR3 sequences listed, approximately 15% are singletons. The specimen was PBMCs from blood, collected about 11 days after vaccination. These TCRs come from a man aged 50 to 60 who received an inactivated influenza vaccine. CDR3s include the opening cysteine and the closing phenylalanine or tryptophan. A D gene is named only where the DNA matches it firmly. Expanded clones get a size class; other rows say once, few or many, or leave the size out.

d_call,j_call,cdr3_length,v_call,clone_size,cdr3_nt,cdr3_aa
-,TRBJ2-3,15,TRBV7-9,few,TGTGCCAGCAGCTTCCTCGGGACTAGCACAGATACGCAGTATTTT,CASSFLGTSTDTQYF
-,TRBJ2-7,15,TRBV11-2,few,TGTGCCAGCAGCTTAGGGGATTCCCCTTTCTACGAGCAGTACTTC,CASSLGDSPFYEQYF
-,TRBJ2-1,17,TRBV7-9,few,TGTGCCAGCAGCTCGAAGACTAGTTCTCCTACCCACAATGAGCAGTTCTTC,CASSSKTSSPTHNEQFF
TRBD2,TRBJ2-1,16,TRBV28,few,TGTGCCAGCAGTTCCCAGACTAGCGTCGCCTACAATGAGCAGTTCTTC,CASSSQTSVAYNEQFF
TRBD1,TRBJ2-5,17,TRBV25-1,few,TGTGCCAGCAGTGAGGGAGAACGAGCAGGGGGCCAAGAGACCCAGTACTTC,CASSEGERAGGQETQYF
TRBD2,TRBJ2-5,14,TRBV7-7,many,TGTGCCAGCAGCATCTCGGGACTACAAGAGACCCAGTACTTC,CASSISGLQETQYF
-,TRBJ2-5,15,TRBV3-1,few,TGTGCCAGCAGCCCCCCGCTGGGGTACGGAGAGACCCAGTACTTC,CASSPPLGYGETQYF
-,TRBJ2-5,13,TRBV28,-,TGTGCCAGCAGTTTTAACAGCCAAGAGACCCAGTACTTC,CASSFNSQETQYF
TRBD2,TRBJ2-7,16,TRBV10-1,few,TGCGCCAGCAGTGAGTCGGGACTAGCGGGGGGTTACGAGCAGTACTTC,CASSESGLAGGYEQYF
-,TRBJ1-1,14,TRBV4-1,-,TGCGCCAGCAGCCAAGAGATGGGTAGAACTGAAGCTTTCTTT,CASSQEMGRTEAFF
TRBD2,TRBJ2-5,15,TRBV29-1,few,TGCAGCGTTGAGAGGGCTAGCGGGGTACAAGAGACCCAGTACTTC,CSVERASGVQETQYF
TRBD1,TRBJ2-5,15,TRBV12-3/TRBV12-4,-,TGTGCCAGCAGCGCCAATAACAGGGGGCCAGAGACCCAGTACTTC,CASSANNRGPETQYF
-,TRBJ1-2,15,TRBV12-3/TRBV12-4,few,TGTGCCAGCAGTCAGACATCAACGCGGGTCTATGGCTACACCTTC,CASSQTSTRVYGYTF
TRBD2,TRBJ2-2,17,TRBV6-5,-,TGTGCCAGCAGTTACGTAGGACTAGCGGCGAACACCGGGGAGCTGTTTTTT,CASSYVGLAANTGELFF
-,TRBJ2-1,14,TRBV7-3,many,TGTGCCAGCAGCTTAGGTGGCCCACTCAATGAGCAGTTCTTC,CASSLGGPLNEQFF
-,TRBJ1-5,15,TRBV28,-,TGTGCCAGCAGTCTAATCCGGGCCTTTAATCAGCCCCAGCATTTT,CASSLIRAFNQPQHF
-,TRBJ2-1,12,TRBV19,-,TGTGCCAGTAGTACCAGGTACAATGAGCAGTTCTTC,CASSTRYNEQFF
-,TRBJ2-7,13,TRBV20-1,-,TGCAGTGCTCGGACAGCCAACTCCTACGAGCAGTACTTC,CSARTANSYEQYF
-,TRBJ2-5,15,TRBV4-2,-,TGTGCCAGCAGCCAAGATGGCTTGCGGCAGGAGACCCAGTACTTC,CASSQDGLRQETQYF
-,TRBJ1-4,16,TRBV4-2,-,TGTGCCAGCAGCCTTGGCCAGGGCACACCGCAGGAAAAACTGTTTTTT,CASSLGQGTPQEKLFF
-,TRBJ2-7,15,TRBV2,-,TGTGCCAGCATTCCCGACAGCCTTCCCCCTTACGAGCAGTACTTC,CASIPDSLPPYEQYF
TRBD1,TRBJ1-1,18,TRBV5-1,-,TGCGCCAGCAGCTTGGCGGGCTGGACAGGGGTACTGAACACTGAAGCTTTCTTT,CASSLAGWTGVLNTEAFF
TRBD2,TRBJ2-7,16,TRBV2,-,TGTGCCAGCAGTGAGACACTAGCGGGAAGCTCCTACGAGCAGTACTTC,CASSETLAGSSYEQYF